These T cell receptor beta chains were read from a single sample in a study of blood T cells in healthy people across ages. TCRdb reanalysed the 5' RACE reads using MiXCR and keeps one entry per CDR3 protein. The sample lists about 1,500,000 distinct CDR3 sequences; 28% were seen once. What was sequenced was blood. The receptor set was obtained from a woman in her twenties or thirties in good health. CDR3s include the opening cysteine and the closing phenylalanine or tryptophan. A D gene is named only where the DNA matches it firmly. Clone size appears in some rows only: once, few, many, or a class for an expanded clone.

>-|TRBD1|TRBV5-6|TRBJ2-7|15
TGTGCCAGCAGCTTTGAGACAGGGGTGGGGTACGAGCAGTACTTC
CASSFETGVGYEQYF
>-|-|TRBV28|TRBJ1-2|15
TGTGCCAGCACGGGGGCTCAGGGCGACACATATGGCTGCACCTTC
CASTGAQGDTYGCTF
>few|-|TRBV29-1|TRBJ1-1|13
TGCAGCGTTGACAGGGGTCGGTACACTGAAGCTTTCTTT
CSVDRGRYTEAFF
>few|-|TRBV10-3|TRBJ2-3|12
TGTGCCATCGGCTCAGGGAAAGATACGCAGTATTTT
CAIGSGKDTQYF
>-|TRBD1|TRBV2|TRBJ1-2|16
TGTGCCAGCAGCGGACAGGGGGGAGGAGTTTCGGGGGGCTACACCTTC
CASSGQGGGVSGGYTF
>many|-|TRBV29-1|TRBJ2-5|11
TGCAGCGTCTGGGTCTCTAAAACCCAGTACTTC
CSVWVSKTQYF
>few|TRBD2|TRBV6-5|TRBJ2-1|16
TGTGCCGGCAGTTACTCGTGGGCGGGGGGGCGGCAAGAGCAGTTCTTC
CAGSYSWAGGRQEQFF
>-|TRBD1|TRBV12-3/TRBV12-4|TRBJ1-6|14
TGTGCCAGCAGTTCCCGGACAGGGAGGTCACCCCGCCACTTT
CASSSRTGRSPRHF
>few|-|TRBV5-1|TRBJ1-1|13
TGCGCCAGCAAGGGGGATAATATGGACGAAGCTTTCTTT
CASKGDNMDEAFF
>many|TRBD1|TRBV7-9|TRBJ2-6|17
TGTGCCAGCAGTAAGGCAGGGGGCCCGTTTGGGGCCAACGTCCTGACTTTC
CASSKAGGPFGANVLTF
>few|TRBD1|TRBV5-1|TRBJ2-7|16
TGCGCCAGCAGCTCCGGACGACAGGGCAACTCCTACGAGCAGTACTTC
CASSSGRQGNSYEQYF
>-|TRBD2|TRBV4-2|TRBJ2-3|18
TGTGCCAGCAGCCATCAGTTTTCCGGCAGCGGGGGCACAGATACGCAGTATTTT
CASSHQFSGSGGTDTQYF
>-|-|TRBV25-1|TRBJ2-5|15
TGTGCCAGCAGTGAACAGTCGGGGGGCGGAGAGACCCAGTACTTC
CASSEQSGGGETQYF
>many|-|TRBV7-6|TRBJ2-5|12
TGTGCCAGCAGCTTAGTAACGGAGACCCAGTACTTC
CASSLVTETQYF
>few|-|TRBV7-2|TRBJ2-7|15
TGTGCCGGCAGCTTCCCCGGGACACCTTCCTACGAGCAGTACTTC
CAGSFPGTPSYEQYF
>-|-|TRBV5-1|TRBJ2-7|13
TGCGCCAGCAGCTCCGAGGCCTCCTACGAGCAGTACTTC
CASSSEASYEQYF
>-|-|TRBV12-3/TRBV12-4|TRBJ1-5|16
TGTGCCAGCAGTTTCCCGGGTAGGGGCGGCAGCCAGCCCCAGCATTTT
CASSFPGRGGSQPQHF
>many|-|TRBV6-2/TRBV6-3|TRBJ2-7|17
TGTGCCAGCAGCTCACTAAACCCAGGGGCTCTATCCTACGAGCAGTACTTC
CASSSLNPGALSYEQYF
>-|TRBD1|TRBV28|TRBJ2-5|18
TGTGCCAGCAGCCTTGCCGGGACAGGGGTTGGGATTGCGGAGACCCAGTACTTC
CASSLAGTGVGIAETQYF
>few|-|TRBV7-2|TRBJ2-5|16
TGTGCCAGCAGCACCCCGGGAGGTTTCAGGGGGGTGACCCAGTACTTC
CASSTPGGFRGVTQYF
>many|-|TRBV20-1|TRBJ2-5|15
TGCAGTGCTAGAGATGCGGGACTTGTGCAAGAGACCCAGTACTTC
CSARDAGLVQETQYF
>few|TRBD1|TRBV5-1|TRBJ1-2|17
TGCGCCAGCAGCTTGGGGTCAACAGGGGCAGGGGACTATGGCTACACCTTC
CASSLGSTGAGDYGYTF
>many|-|TRBV29-1|TRBJ1-2|17
TGCAGCGCCTTGATCAGGGTCTCCCAGGGAGCTAACTATGGCTACACCTTC
CSALIRVSQGANYGYTF
>-|-|TRBV6-5|TRBJ1-2|11
TGTGCCAGCAGATTACTGTTCTCGTACACCTTC
CASRLLFSYTF
>few|TRBD2|TRBV6-2/TRBV6-3|TRBJ2-1|16
TGTGCCAGCAGCCAAAGATGGGGGGAGGGCCGTGATGAGCAGTTCTTC
CASSQRWGEGRDEQFF
>many|-|TRBV7-2|TRBJ1-5|15
TGCGCCAGCAGCTTGGAGTCGGGGAGCAATCAGCCCCAGCATTTT
CASSLESGSNQPQHF
>-|TRBD2|TRBV3-1|TRBJ2-1|14
TGTGCCAGCAGCCAAGAGTGGAGCGGGGGCGAGCAGTTCTTC
CASSQEWSGGEQFF